Presented here are 2 T cell receptor beta chains from one specimen sequenced in a study of cytomegalovirus exposure and HLA in healthy donors. With 60 Vbeta and 13 Jbeta primers, the PCR was carried out. Assay: immunoSEQ multiplex PCR; the TCRdb copy retains only in-frame clones and omits some. The sample shows about 81,000 clones, 70% to 80% of them seen only once. Source material: PBMCs. The receptors here all came from a man aged 50-59 years in good health and CMV-seropositive.

The V and J genes are TRBV5-4 and TRBJ2-5, with TRBD1 identical over 8 bases. V lost 3 bases, J lost 4 bases, and 5 bases stayed unmatched. The germline CDR1 and CDR2 sequences are SGHNT and YYREEE (reference sequence). The CDR3 is 14 amino acids. The CDR3 is CASSYRTGRETQYF. CDR3 bases: TGTGCCAGCAGCTACAGGACAGGGCGAGAGACCCAGTACTTC.

The gene calls are TRBV14 and TRBJ2-7; possibly TRBD2 for D (7 bases). The CDR3 extends over 15 amino acids. Germline loops: CDR1 SGHDN, CDR2 FVKESK. V was shortened by 4 bases and J by 7 bases, with 20 bases between the two germline ends. CDR3 amino acids: CASSPQAQGGGEQYF. In DNA, the CDR3 is TGTGCCAGCAGCCCCCAGGCCCAGGGAGGGGGGGAGCAGTACTTC. The entire variable domain, with the rest obtained from reference TRBV14 and TRBJ2-7, is as follows: EAGVTQFPSHSVIEKGQTVTLRCDPISGHDNLYWYRRVMGKEIKFLLHFVKESKQDESGMPNNRFLAERTGGTYSTLKVQPAELEDSGVYFCASSPQAQGGGEQYFGPGTRLTVT.